The 32 T cell receptor beta chains in this list originate from one sample, sequenced in a study of T cell responses to AZD1222 COVID-19 vaccine. Sequencing was performed with immunoSEQ multiplex PCR; in TCRdb, only in-frame clones are kept and a portion is missing. The sample yields 85,000 to 100,000 clones, about 86% seen once. The sequencing here drew on peripheral blood, taken on day 0 of AZD1222 vaccination. The receptors derive from an adult in good health.

The rearrangement links TRBV6-1 to TRBJ1-1, with TRBD1 identical over 8 bases. The V gene end was trimmed by 8 bases and the J gene end by 2 bases; junction bases not matched to a gene: 7. The CDR3 sequence is 14 residues long. Germline V CDR1 and CDR2: MNHNS, SASEGT. The CDR3 DNA reads TGTGCCAGCCTCCCAGGACAGGGTAACACTGAAGCTTTCTTT. This gives the protein CASLPGQGNTEAFF.

This chain joins TRBV19 and TRBJ1-4, with TRBD1 as a possible D gene (5 bases). Germline V gives CDR1 LNHDA, CDR2 SQIVND (reference sequence). This CDR3 is 15 amino acids long. The V end was cut by 7 bases, the J end by 1 base, with 13 bases between. The CDR3 nucleotides read TGTGCCAGTACCCGACAGCCACAAACTAATGAAAAACTGTTTTTT. Its translation is CASTRQPQTNEKLFF.

The chain links TRBV7-9 to TRBJ2-3; D might be TRBD2 (6 bases). Trimming shortened V by 5 bases and J by 3 bases, and 15 bases separated the two germline ends. Germline values: CDR1 SEHNR, CDR2 FQNEAQ (reference sequence). The CDR3 runs to 15 residues. As DNA, the CDR3 is TGTGCCAGCAGCGCGACGGGACTCAAAACAGATACGCAGTATTTT. Its translation: CASSATGLKTDTQYF.

The J gene is TRBJ2-1, the V gene TRBV6-2 or TRBV6-3, with 12 bases fitting TRBD1. Looked up from germline, CDR1 is MNHEY and CDR2 is SVGEGT. The CDR3 contains 15 residues. Trimming at V came to 6 bases and at J to 9 bases, leaving 9 bases not matched to a gene. The CDR3 DNA reads TGTGCCAGCAGCCCCGGGACAGGGGGCCCCGGTGAGCAGTTCTTC. Encoded protein: CASSPGTGGPGEQFF.

The J gene is TRBJ2-5, the V gene TRBV12-3 or TRBV12-4; D is uncertain. The V and J ends lost 3 bases and 1 base respectively, with 3 bases between them. CDR3 length: 12 residues. The CDR3 reads CASSFAQETQYF. CDR3 in DNA: TGTGCCAGCAGTTTTGCCCAAGAGACCCAGTACTTC.

The chain uses TRBV9 and TRBJ2-3; D gene uncertain. Trimming left V 0 bases short and J 0 bases short, with 11 bases between. Germline V gene data show CDR1 as SGDLS and CDR2 as YYNGEE. CDR3 length: 16 residues. The CDR3 reads CASSVGLLSSTDTQYF. Written as DNA, the CDR3 is TGTGCCAGCAGCGTAGGTCTACTCTCTAGCACAGATACGCAGTATTTT.

This chain links TRBV20-1 with TRBJ1-1, with D possibly TRBD1 on 5 matching bases. Between the trimmed V and J ends, which lost 6 bases and 4 bases, there was a span of 9 bases. The V gene's germline CDR1 is DFQATT and CDR2 SNEGSKA (reference sequence). The CDR3 length is 11 residues. CDR3 region: CSAWQGTEAFF. The DNA of the CDR3 is TGCAGTGCCTGGCAGGGCACTGAAGCTTTCTTT.

This chain uses TRBV6-1 with TRBJ1-2; no clear D. Looked up from germline, CDR1 is MNHNS and CDR2 is SASEGT. Trimming removed 0 bases from V and 3 bases from J, with 5 bases in between. This CDR3 is 13 amino acids long. CDR3 protein: CASSEAYHYGYTF. CDR3 DNA sequence: TGTGCCAGCAGTGAAGCCTATCACTATGGCTACACCTTC.

The chain recombines TRBV5-6 with TRBJ1-4, with D maybe TRBD1 (5 bases). Between the trimmed V and J ends, which lost 0 bases and 7 bases, there was a span of 7 bases. Looked up from germline, CDR1 is SGHDT and CDR2 is YYEEEE. The CDR3 runs to 13 residues. CDR3 in DNA: TGTGCCAGCAGCTTGGCAGGGAGTGAAAAACTGTTTTTT. Its translation: CASSLAGSEKLFF.

The chain has TRBV19 and TRBJ1-6; D may be TRBD1 (5 bases). V dropped 6 bases and J dropped 0 bases, with 12 bases sitting between them. This CDR3 has 16 residues. Germline CDR1 reads LNHDA; CDR2 reads SQIVND (reference sequence). CDR3 bases: TGTGCCAGTAGCTCCGACAGAAGCTCCTATAATTCACCCCTCCACTTT. The encoded protein is CASSSDRSSYNSPLHF.

This clone turned up a few times. The chain combines TRBV30 with TRBJ1-2; D is possibly TRBD1 (6 bases). Per germline, CDR1 GTSNPN and CDR2 SVGIG (reference sequence). V was shortened by 8 bases and J by 8 bases, with 24 bases between the two germline ends. CDR3 length: 14 residues. The CDR3 loop is CAGPEAVGGQGYTF. The CDR3, as DNA: TGTGCCGGACCCGAAGCCGTTGGGGGGCAGGGCTACACCTTC.

The chain joins TRBV4-3 to TRBJ2-7; 10 bases fit TRBD2. CDR1 is LGHNA and CDR2 is YSLEER in the germline V gene. The CDR3 sequence is 17 residues long. Losses at the gene ends were 5 bases for V and 4 bases for J; bases not matched to a gene: 14. As DNA, the CDR3 is TGCGCCAGCAGCGCAGGGTACCTAGCGGGAGAACTATACGAGCAGTACTTC. It encodes CASSAGYLAGELYEQYF.

This clone was counted a few times. This rearrangement joins TRBV2 to TRBJ2-7; tentative D call: TRBD1 (6 bases). This CDR3 has 15 amino acids. Trimming removed 4 bases from V and 3 bases from J, with 16 bases in between. The V gene's germline CDR1 is SNHLY and CDR2 FYNNEI. The CDR3 protein is CASSVDPGHYYEQYF. Here the CDR3 DNA reads TGTGCCAGCAGTGTGGACCCGGGACACTACTACGAGCAGTACTTC.

In its sample, this clone was seen a few times. The chain joins TRBV5-4 to TRBJ1-2, with 7 nucleotides matching TRBD1. CDR3 length: 14 residues. J gave up 5 bases and V 4 bases, and 8 bases lay outside the gene matches. The germline CDR1 and CDR2 sequences are SGHNT and YYREEE (reference sequence). CDR3 nucleotides: TGTGCCAGCAGCCAAGGGACAGACCCTTATGGCTACACCTTC. This sequence encodes CASSQGTDPYGYTF.

The gene calls are TRBV6-6 and TRBJ2-5, with unresolved D. V was cut by 6 bases and J by 5 bases, with 13 bases left in between. The CDR3 contains 13 residues. Germline V gives CDR1 MNHNY, CDR2 SVGAGI (reference sequence). The CDR3 bases are TGTGCCAGCAGCTCCGGCAACGTCGAGACCCAGTACTTC. Protein sequence: CASSSGNVETQYF.

This clone was observed a handful of times. The chain joins TRBV9 to TRBJ2-3; 13 nucleotides match TRBD2. V lost 4 bases, J lost 4 bases, and 6 bases stayed unmatched. This CDR3 contains 16 residues. Per the germline V gene, CDR1 is SGDLS and CDR2 is YYNGEE. CDR3 DNA sequence: TGTGCCAGCAGCTTCCGGACTAGCGGGAGCTCAGATACGCAGTATTTT. It yields the protein CASSFRTSGSSDTQYF.

J is TRBJ2-3 and V is TRBV9, with TRBD2 matching over 9 bases. J was trimmed by 0 bases and V by 0 bases; bases with no gene match: 2. Germline V gene data show CDR1 as SGDLS and CDR2 as YYNGEE. The CDR3 has 16 amino acids. CDR3 in DNA: TGTGCCAGCAGCGTAGATGCGGGGGGGAGCACAGATACGCAGTATTTT. Protein product: CASSVDAGGSTDTQYF.

The sample holds one count of this clone. V is TRBV6-5 and J is TRBJ2-7; D is perhaps TRBD1 (5 bases). This CDR3 has 15 amino acids. Germline V gene sequence: CDR1 MNHEY, CDR2 SVGAGI. The V gene lost 2 bases and the J gene lost 0 bases, with 11 bases spanning the gap. CDR3 amino acids: CASSYDQDSSYEQYF. DNA for the CDR3: TGTGCCAGCAGTTACGATCAAGACAGCTCCTACGAGCAGTACTTC.

This clone turned up a few times. The J gene is TRBJ2-7, the V gene TRBV14; 10 positions match TRBD1. This CDR3 has 15 amino acids. Germline loops: CDR1 SGHDN, CDR2 FVKESK. Trimming removed 0 bases from V and 4 bases from J; junction bases left unmatched: 3. The CDR3 spells CASSQDGTGAYEQYF. In nucleotides, the CDR3 is TGTGCCAGCAGCCAAGACGGGACAGGGGCTTACGAGCAGTACTTC. The full variable domain, its missing parts supplied by reference TRBV14 and TRBJ2-7, is EAGVTQFPSHSVIEKGQTVTLRCDPISGHDNLYWYRRVMGKEIKFLLHFVKESKQDESGMPNNRFLAERTGGTYSTLKVQPAELEDSGVYFCASSQDGTGAYEQYFGPGTRLTVT.

V usage is TRBV10-1 and J usage is TRBJ1-5; 7 nucleotides line up with TRBD1. The germline CDR1 and CDR2 sequences are WNHNN and SYGVQD (reference sequence). CDR3 length equals 19 residues. Unmatched junction bases numbered 17, after V lost 6 bases and J lost 0 bases. This CDR3 is CASRPHAGQAGNSNQPQHF. In DNA form, the CDR3 reads TGCGCCAGCAGACCCCACGCAGGACAGGCGGGAAATAGCAATCAGCCCCAGCATTTT.

The chain is built from TRBV19 and TRBJ1-2; D uncertain. Trimming removed 7 bases from V and 2 bases from J, with 14 bases in between. CDR3 length: 14 residues. Germline-derived CDR1 and CDR2 are LNHDA and SQIVND (reference sequence). In DNA, the CDR3 is TGTGCCAGTATACCCGGGATTGCCAACTATGGCTACACCTTC. The encoded protein is CASIPGIANYGYTF.

The gene calls are TRBV5-4 and TRBJ2-2, with D perhaps matching TRBD2 (5 bases). V dropped 0 bases and J dropped 5 bases, with 14 bases sitting between them. This CDR3 comprises 16 residues. Germline loops: CDR1 SGHNT, CDR2 YYREEE (reference sequence). For the CDR3, the DNA is TGTGCCAGCAGCTTGGGAGACTCAAGAGGGACCGGGGAGCTGTTTTTT. Translation gives CASSLGDSRGTGELFF. The whole variable domain, remainder taken from reference TRBV5-4 and TRBJ2-2, is ETGVTQSPTHLIKTRGQQVTLRCSSQSGHNTVSWYQQALGQGPQFIFQYYREEENGRGNFPPRFSGLQFPNYSSELNVNALELDDSALYLCASSLGDSRGTGELFFGEGSRLTVL.

This clone has just one count. This chain uses TRBV11-2 with TRBJ2-5; TRBD1 might be the D (6 bases). Germline loops: CDR1 SGHAT, CDR2 FQNNGV. Trimming left V 1 base short and J 0 bases short, with 9 bases between. The CDR3 is made up of 15 amino acids. CDR3 sequence reads: CASSLVRGNQETQYF. The CDR3 nucleotides read TGTGCCAGCAGCTTAGTGAGGGGGAACCAAGAGACCCAGTACTTC.

CDR3 sequence (DNA): TGTGCCAGCAGCGTAGGTTCCGGGAGCAATCAGCCCCAGCATTTT. Residues: CASSVGSGSNQPQHF. This sequence joins TRBV9 and TRBJ1-5; no clear D gene. The CDR3 is made up of 15 amino acids. Germline V gives CDR1 SGDLS, CDR2 YYNGEE. V was pared by 0 bases and J by 1 base, with 8 bases between.

The chain carries TRBV6-5 and TRBJ2-1; possible D gene TRBD1, 6 bases. This CDR3 contains 15 residues. Germline V CDR1 and CDR2: MNHEY, SVGAGI. Trimming removed 7 bases at V and 2 bases at J, with 15 bases between. CDR3 bases: TGTGCCAGCAACAGAGTAACAGGGACCTACAATGAGCAGTTCTTC. Translating gives CASNRVTGTYNEQFF.

The chain links TRBV6-5 to TRBJ2-6, with D unresolved. The germline gives CDR1 MNHEY, CDR2 SVGAGI. V gave up 5 bases and J gave up 1 base, with 9 bases separating them. The CDR3 covers 15 residues. The CDR3 DNA is TGTGCCAGCAGTATAATGGGTTCTGGGGCCAACGTCCTGACTTTC. The encoded protein is CASSIMGSGANVLTF.

CDR3 sequence (DNA): TGTGCCAGCAGCTTGGCTGTACGGGCAGGGGATCACGAGCAGTACTTC. This translates into CASSLAVRAGDHEQYF. The chain combines TRBV7-6 with TRBJ2-7, with D possibly being TRBD1 (6 bases). The germline CDR1 and CDR2 sequences are SGHVS and FNYEAQ. This CDR3 region has 16 residues. V gave up 3 bases and J gave up 5 bases, with 20 bases separating them. The variable domain in full, with the rest retrieved from reference TRBV7-6 and TRBJ2-7, is GAGVSQSPRYKVTKRGQDVALRCDPISGHVSLYWYRQALGQGPEFLTYFNYEAQQDKSGLPNDRFSAERPEGSISTLTIQRTEQRDSAMYRCASSLAVRAGDHEQYFGPGTRLTVT.

This rearrangement joins TRBV3-1 (or the pseudogene TRBV3-2) to TRBJ2-3; TRBD2 is a possible D gene (6 bases). This CDR3 spans 14 amino acids. V shed 3 bases and J shed 6 bases, with 13 bases lying between them. Germline lookup yields CDR1 LGHDT and CDR2 YNNKEL (reference sequence). CDR3 amino acids: CASSQARGGDTQYF. The CDR3, as DNA: TGTGCCAGCAGCCAGGCCCGAGGAGGGGATACGCAGTATTTT.

The V and J genes are TRBV7-8 and TRBJ2-1, with D unresolved. From germline, CDR1 is SGHVS and CDR2 FQNEAQ. CDR3 size: 13 residues. The V and J ends lost 4 bases and 5 bases respectively, with 9 bases between them. For the CDR3, the DNA is TGTGCCAGCAGCTATCCTCCCCACAATGAGCAGTTCTTC. As protein: CASSYPPHNEQFF.

The gene calls are TRBV5-4 and TRBJ2-1; tentatively, D is TRBD2 (7 bases). Per germline, CDR1 SGHNT and CDR2 YYREEE (reference sequence). V dropped 4 bases and J dropped 7 bases, with 15 bases sitting between them. CDR3 length equals 14 residues. The CDR3 DNA follows: TGTGCCAGCAGCATCGGGGGGAGGGGGAATGAGCAGTTCTTC. Encoded protein: CASSIGGRGNEQFF.

The sample holds one count of this clone. The chain joins TRBV2 to TRBJ2-2; unclear D gene. Germline V gives CDR1 SNHLY, CDR2 FYNNEI. This CDR3 spans 14 amino acids. Trimming stripped 1 base from V and 4 bases from J, with 7 bases between. CDR3 coding DNA: TGTGCCAGCAGTGAAGTTCTGGGCACCGGGGAGCTGTTTTTT. Translation: CASSEVLGTGELFF.

The chain links TRBV30 to TRBJ1-6, with D perhaps matching TRBD1 (5 bases). V was shortened by 3 bases and J by 7 bases, with 10 bases between the two germline ends. The CDR3 is 13 amino acids. Germline V gene data show CDR1 as GTSNPN and CDR2 as SVGIG (reference sequence). CDR3 in DNA: TGTGCCTGGAGCGGGACGGCGAATTCACCCCTCCACTTT. It specifies CAWSGTANSPLHF.